What follows are 8 T cell receptor beta chains derived from one specimen sequenced in a study of technical replicates of blood from a few donors. TCRdb's copy holds only in-frame clones and misses some; the assay was immunoSEQ multiplex PCR. This sample has more than 80,000 clones, with about 94% found just once. The specimen was T cells isolated from PBMCs. Receptor source: a human donor in good health.

CDR3 loop: CASSLIPGPLYEQYF. DNA of the CDR3: TGTGCCAGCAGCTTAATTCCAGGTCCTCTCTACGAGCAGTACTTC. This chain joins TRBV7-9 and TRBJ2-7; D not resolved. The CDR3 covers 15 residues. Germline CDR1 and CDR2: SEHNR and FQNEAQ (reference sequence). V lost 2 bases and J 3 bases, leaving 14 bases between the germline ends.

The V call is TRBV28, the J call TRBJ1-5, with a tentative D call TRBD1 (5 bases). V gave up 5 bases and J gave up 6 bases, with 20 bases separating them. The CDR3 consists of 16 residues. Germline lookup yields CDR1 MDHEN and CDR2 SYDVKM. CDR3 sequence (DNA): TGTGCCAGCAGTCCAACCCCTAGGGGTACCTTTCAGCCCCAGCATTTT. Translation: CASSPTPRGTFQPQHF.

This clone turned up a few times. The V and J genes are TRBV21-1 and TRBJ2-1; no check of the table's D call, TRBD2, against the DNA was made. TRBV21-1 is assigned pseudogene status. CDR3 length equals 14 residues. The CDR3 loop is CASSIGLVIYEQFF. The CDR3 region has the DNA TGTGCCAGCAGCATCGGACTAGTAATTTATGAGCAGTTCTTC.

J is TRBJ2-1 and V is TRBV10-1, with a tentative D call TRBD1 (5 bases). Looked up from germline, CDR1 is WNHNN and CDR2 is SYGVQD (reference sequence). V lost 6 bases and J lost 0, with 6 bases in between. The CDR3 runs to 13 residues. The CDR3 nucleotides read TGCGCCAGCAGCGACAGCTCCTACAATGAGCAGTTCTTC. It yields the protein CASSDSSYNEQFF.

The genes are TRBV5-1 and TRBJ2-2, with 7 bases lining up with TRBD2. The CDR3 consists of 17 residues. V lost 7 bases and J lost 3; bases outside the gene matches: 15. Germline-derived CDR1 and CDR2 are SGHRS and YFSETQ. This CDR3 is CASSVGPSGIYTGELFF. The CDR3 DNA is TGCGCCAGCTCTGTGGGGCCTAGCGGTATTTACACCGGGGAGCTGTTTTTT.

The chain employs TRBV7-2 and TRBJ1-2, with D uncertain. The germline CDR1 and CDR2 sequences are SGHTA and FQGNSA. This CDR3 comprises 12 residues. V lost 5 bases and J lost 5, with 9 bases in between. The CDR3 DNA sequence: TGTGCCAGCAGCCCGCCCCTATATGGCTACACCTTC. It is translated as CASSPPLYGYTF. Together with reference TRBV7-2 and TRBJ1-2, the CDR3 gives the full variable domain: GAGVSQSPSNKVTEKGKDVELRCDPISGHTALYWYRQSLGQGLEFLIYFQGNSAPDKSGLPSDRFSAERTGGSVSTLTIQRTQQEDSAVYLCASSPPLYGYTFGSGTRLTVV.

The rearrangement joins TRBV7-2 to TRBJ2-7, with TRBD2 matching 7 bases. Germline CDR1 reads SGHTA; CDR2 reads FQGNSA. The CDR3 runs to 16 residues. Trimming took 1 base from V and 4 from J; bases not matched to a gene: 10. The DNA for the CDR3 is TGTGCCAGCAGCTTAGGTCCTAGCGGTACCGTATACGAGCAGTACTTC. It translates to CASSLGPSGTVYEQYF. The full variable domain, its missing parts supplied by reference TRBV7-2 and TRBJ2-7, is GAGVSQSPSNKVTEKGKDVELRCDPISGHTALYWYRQSLGQGLEFLIYFQGNSAPDKSGLPSDRFSAERTGGSVSTLTIQRTQQEDSAVYLCASSLGPSGTVYEQYFGPGTRLTVT.

The chain uses TRBV30 and TRBJ1-2; 12 bases are shared with TRBD1. The germline gives CDR1 GTSNPN, CDR2 SVGIG (reference sequence). After removal of 5 bases from V and 4 bases from J, the junction contained 2 bases not matched to a gene. This CDR3 has 13 amino acids. DNA for the CDR3: TGTGCCTGGGGGACAGGGGGCGGCTATGGCTACACCTTC. Its protein is CAWGTGGGYGYTF.